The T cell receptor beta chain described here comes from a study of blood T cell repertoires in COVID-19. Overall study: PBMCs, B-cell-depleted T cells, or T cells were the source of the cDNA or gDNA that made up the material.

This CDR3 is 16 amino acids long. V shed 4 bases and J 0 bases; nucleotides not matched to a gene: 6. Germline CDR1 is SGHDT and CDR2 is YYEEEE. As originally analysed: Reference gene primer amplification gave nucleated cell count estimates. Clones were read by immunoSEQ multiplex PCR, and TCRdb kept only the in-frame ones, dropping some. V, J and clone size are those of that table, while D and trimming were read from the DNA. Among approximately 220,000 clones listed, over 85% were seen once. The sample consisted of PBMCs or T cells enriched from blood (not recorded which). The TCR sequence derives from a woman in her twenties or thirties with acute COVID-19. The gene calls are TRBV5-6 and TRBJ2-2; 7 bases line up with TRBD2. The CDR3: CASSLGLAANTGELFF. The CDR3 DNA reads TGTGCCAGCAGCCTCGGGCTAGCGGCGAACACCGGGGAGCTGTTTTTT.